This T cell receptor beta chain was found in a study of beta chain features in type 1 diabetes. The isolated RNA, all of it, was reverse transcribed, so expressed TCRB transcripts were what got sequenced. Sequenced by immunoSEQ multiplex PCR; TCRdb stores in-frame clones only, minus some. The data contain hundreds of thousands of clones, approximately 14% of them singletons. Study-level results: cDNA sequencing could over-represent cells with high TCR expression. Patients showed naive, central memory and Treg TCRB repertoires that appeared more similar than those of healthy donors.

The table lists this clone with a few counts. Its target is unknown. Unmatched junction bases numbered 2, after V lost 3 bases and J lost 5 bases. The CDR3 extends over 15 amino acids. CDR1 is SEHNR, CDR2 FQNEAQ, per germline (reference sequence). The gene calls are TRBV7-9 and TRBJ2-2, with 11 bases identical to TRBD1. This TCR came from a man in his thirties or forties in good health. Input material: central memory CD4+ T cells from blood. CDR3 sequence reads: CASSFGTGGTGELFF. The CDR3, as DNA: TGTGCCAGCAGCTTCGGGACAGGGGGGACCGGGGAGCTGTTTTTT.